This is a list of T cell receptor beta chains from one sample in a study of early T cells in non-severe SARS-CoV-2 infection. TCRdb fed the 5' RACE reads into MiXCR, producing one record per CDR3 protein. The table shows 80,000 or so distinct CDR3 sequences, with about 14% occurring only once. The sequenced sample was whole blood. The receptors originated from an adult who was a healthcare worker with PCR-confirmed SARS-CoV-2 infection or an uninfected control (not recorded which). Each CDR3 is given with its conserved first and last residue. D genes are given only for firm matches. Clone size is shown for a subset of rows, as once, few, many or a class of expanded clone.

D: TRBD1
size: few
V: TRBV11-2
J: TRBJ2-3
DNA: TGTGTCAGCAGGCCCACAGGGGGCACAGATACGCAGTATTTT
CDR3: CVSRPTGGTDTQYF

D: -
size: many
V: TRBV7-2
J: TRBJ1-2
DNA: TGTGCCAGCAGCCGCGGCGCGGGGCCCTATGGCTACACCTTC
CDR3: CASSRGAGPYGYTF

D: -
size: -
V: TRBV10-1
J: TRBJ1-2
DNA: TGCGCCAGCAGGGTTGCTAACTATGGCTACACCTTC
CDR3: CASRVANYGYTF

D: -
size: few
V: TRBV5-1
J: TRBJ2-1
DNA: TGCGCCAGCAGCCCGGGACTGCAGTACAATGAGCAGTTCTTC
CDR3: CASSPGLQYNEQFF

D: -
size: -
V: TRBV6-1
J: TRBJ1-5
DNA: TGTGCCAGCAGTGAAAGGGAGAGTCAGCCCCAGCATTTT
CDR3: CASSERESQPQHF

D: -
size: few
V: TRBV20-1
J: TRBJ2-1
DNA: TGCAGTGCTTTTAGCGGCTACTACAATGAGCAGTTCTTC
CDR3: CSAFSGYYNEQFF

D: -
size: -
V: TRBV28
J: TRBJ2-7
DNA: TGTGCCTTGGGGGGACCGGGGGAGCAGTACTTC
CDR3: CALGGPGEQYF

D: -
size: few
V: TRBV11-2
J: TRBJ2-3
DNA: TGTGCCAGCAGCTTAGATGGCCAGGCCGGCACAGATACGCAGTATTTT
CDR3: CASSLDGQAGTDTQYF

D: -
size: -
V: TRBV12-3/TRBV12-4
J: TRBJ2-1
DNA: TGTGCCAGCAGTCCCGGGACCGGTTTAGGGCAGTTCTTC
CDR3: CASSPGTGLGQFF

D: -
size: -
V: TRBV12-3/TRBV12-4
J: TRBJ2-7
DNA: TGTGCCAGCGCCCCTCCGAGCTCCTACGAGCAGTACTTC
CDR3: CASAPPSSYEQYF

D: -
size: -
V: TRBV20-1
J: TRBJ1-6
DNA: TGCAGTGCTAGAGCCGCTGGGGGCTCCTATAATTCACCCCTCCACTTT
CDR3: CSARAAGGSYNSPLHF

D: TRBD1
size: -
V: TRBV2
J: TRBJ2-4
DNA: TGTGCCAGCAGGGGACAGTGGAAAAACATTCAGTACTTC
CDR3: CASRGQWKNIQYF

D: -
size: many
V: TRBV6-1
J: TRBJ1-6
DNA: TGTGCCAGCAGTGCACAGGGAACACCCCTCCACTTT
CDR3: CASSAQGTPLHF

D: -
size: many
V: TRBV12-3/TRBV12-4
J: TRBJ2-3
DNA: TGTGCCAGCAGAGACACAGTCGCTAGCACAGATACGCAGTATTTT
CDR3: CASRDTVASTDTQYF

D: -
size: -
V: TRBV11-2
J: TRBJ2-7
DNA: TGTGCCAGCAGCTTAGAATCCATGGCTCCTACGAGACAGATATCCTACGAGCAGTACTTC
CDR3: CASSLESMAPTRQISYEQYF

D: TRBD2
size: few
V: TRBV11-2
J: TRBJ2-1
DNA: TGTGCCAGCAGCTCTCAAGTAGGGACTAGCTCCTACAATGAGCAGTTCTTC
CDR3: CASSSQVGTSSYNEQFF

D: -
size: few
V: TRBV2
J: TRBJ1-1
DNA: TGTGCCAGCAGATCTGAGGGTCGAAACACTGAAGCTTTCTTT
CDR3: CASRSEGRNTEAFF

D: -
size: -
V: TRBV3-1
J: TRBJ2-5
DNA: TGTGCCAGCAGCCATCCCATCGGGACTCACGAGACCCAGTACTTC
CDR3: CASSHPIGTHETQYF

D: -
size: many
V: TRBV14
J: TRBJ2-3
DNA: TGTGCCAGCAGCCAAGACCTCACAGATACGCAGTATTTT
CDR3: CASSQDLTDTQYF

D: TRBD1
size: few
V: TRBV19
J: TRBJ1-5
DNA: TGTGCCAGTAGTATTAGGGACAGCAACAATCAGCCCCAGCATTTT
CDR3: CASSIRDSNNQPQHF

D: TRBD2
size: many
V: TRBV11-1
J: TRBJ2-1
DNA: TGTGCCAGCAGCTTGAGGACTAGCGTCAATGAGCAGTTCTTC
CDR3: CASSLRTSVNEQFF

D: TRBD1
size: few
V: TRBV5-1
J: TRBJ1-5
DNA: TGCGCCAGCAGCTTGGAGGGGGCGGGTCAGCCCCAGCATTTT
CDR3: CASSLEGAGQPQHF

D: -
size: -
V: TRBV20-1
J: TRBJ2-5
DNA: TGCAGTGCTAGTGGTGACCAAGAGACCCAGTACTTC
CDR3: CSASGDQETQYF

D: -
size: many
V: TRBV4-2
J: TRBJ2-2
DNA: TGTGCCAGCAGCCCGCCGTCCGGGGAGCTGTTTTTT
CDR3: CASSPPSGELFF

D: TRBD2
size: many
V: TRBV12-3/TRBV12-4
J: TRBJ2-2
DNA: TGTGCCAGCAGTTTTCCTAGGACTAGCGGAGGGGCCGGGGAGCTGTTTTTT
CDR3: CASSFPRTSGGAGELFF

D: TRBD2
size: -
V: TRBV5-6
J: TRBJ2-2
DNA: TGTGCCAGCAGCTTTAATAGCGGGAGCGGCACCGGGGAGCTGTTTTTT
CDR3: CASSFNSGSGTGELFF

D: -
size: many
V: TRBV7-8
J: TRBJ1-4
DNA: TGTGCCAGCACCCTAGGGGGGCAGTGGAATGAAAAACTGTTTTTT
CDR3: CASTLGGQWNEKLFF

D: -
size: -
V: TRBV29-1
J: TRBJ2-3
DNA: TGCAGCGTTGAAGGAGACAGTTACCGCACAGATACGCAGTATTTT
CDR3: CSVEGDSYRTDTQYF

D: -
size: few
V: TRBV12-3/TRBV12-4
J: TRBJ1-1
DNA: TGTGCCAGCAGTTTATTATCAACGGGGAACACTGAAGCTTTCTTT
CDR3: CASSLLSTGNTEAFF

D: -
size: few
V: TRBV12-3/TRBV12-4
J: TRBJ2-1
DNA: TGTGCCAGCGGAACTTGGGGCGGATCGGACAATGAGCAGTTCTTC
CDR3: CASGTWGGSDNEQFF

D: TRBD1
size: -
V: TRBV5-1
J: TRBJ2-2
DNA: TGCGCCAGCAGCCCGGGGACAGGGTCAAACACCGGGGAGCTGTTTTTT
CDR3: CASSPGTGSNTGELFF

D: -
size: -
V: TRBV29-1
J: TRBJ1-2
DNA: TGCAGCGTTGAAGCGGGAGGGGCATATTATGGCTACACCTTC
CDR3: CSVEAGGAYYGYTF

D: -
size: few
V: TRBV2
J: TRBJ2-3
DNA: TGTGCCAGCAGTGAAGTAACAACTCGCAGCACAGATACGCAGTATTTT
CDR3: CASSEVTTRSTDTQYF

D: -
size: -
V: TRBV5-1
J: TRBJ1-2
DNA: TGCGCCAGCAGCTTGACGGGGGACCATGGCTACACCTTC
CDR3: CASSLTGDHGYTF

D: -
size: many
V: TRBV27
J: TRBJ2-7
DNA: TGTGCCAGCAGTTTACAGGGAAATACCTACGAGCAGTACTTC
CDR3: CASSLQGNTYEQYF

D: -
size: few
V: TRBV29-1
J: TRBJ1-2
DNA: TGCAGCGTTGAAGGATTGGGGGCCGGCGGCTACACCTTC
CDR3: CSVEGLGAGGYTF

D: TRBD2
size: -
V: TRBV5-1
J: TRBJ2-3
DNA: TGCGCCAGCAGCTTGGAGGCCGGCGGGGGGACCACAGATACGCAGTATTTT
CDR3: CASSLEAGGGTTDTQYF

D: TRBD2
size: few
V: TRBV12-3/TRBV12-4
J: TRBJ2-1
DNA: TGTGCCAGCAGTTCCGCGACTAGCGGGGGGGCTGGCTACAATGAGCAGTTCTTC
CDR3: CASSSATSGGAGYNEQFF

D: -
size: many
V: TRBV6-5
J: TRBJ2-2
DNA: TGTGCCAGCAGTCCTACCGCCGGGACCCTAAGGACCGGGGAGCTGTTTTTT
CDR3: CASSPTAGTLRTGELFF

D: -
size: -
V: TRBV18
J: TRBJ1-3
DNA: TGTGCCAGCTCACCCTCCGGTTCGGGAAGCTCTGGAAACACCATATATTTT
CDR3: CASSPSGSGSSGNTIYF

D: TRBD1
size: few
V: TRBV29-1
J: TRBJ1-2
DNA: TGCAGCGTGAGGGATACAGGGGGCTCCTATGGCTACACCTTC
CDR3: CSVRDTGGSYGYTF

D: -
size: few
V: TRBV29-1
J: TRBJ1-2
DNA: TGCAGCGTTGTCCCAGACGGGTGGGGGTATGGCTACACCTTC
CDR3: CSVVPDGWGYGYTF

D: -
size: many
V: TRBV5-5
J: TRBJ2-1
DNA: TGTGCCAGCAGCTTGCGTTTGGTCTCTGGAGTTGATTTCAGCACCTACAATGAGCAGTTCTTC
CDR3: CASSLRLVSGVDFSTYNEQFF

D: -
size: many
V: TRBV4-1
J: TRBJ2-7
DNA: TGCGCCAGCAGCCAAGGCCGCGGAGCCTCCTACGAGCAGTACTTC
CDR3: CASSQGRGASYEQYF

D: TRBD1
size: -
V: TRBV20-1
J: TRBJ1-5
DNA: TGCAGTGCCCGGCAGGGGGCGGGAAGCAATCAGCCCCAGCATTTT
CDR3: CSARQGAGSNQPQHF

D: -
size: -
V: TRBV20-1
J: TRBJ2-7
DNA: TGCAGTGCTGGACGCTCCTACGAGCAGTACTTC
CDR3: CSAGRSYEQYF

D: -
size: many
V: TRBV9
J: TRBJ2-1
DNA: TGTGCCAGCAGCGTAGGGGGCGGAACTAGTAGGAGGGATGAGCAGTTCTTC
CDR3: CASSVGGGTSRRDEQFF

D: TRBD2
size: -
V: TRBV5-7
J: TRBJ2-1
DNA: TGTGCCAGCAGCTTGCCGGGACTAGGTCCGCAGCAGTTCTTC
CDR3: CASSLPGLGPQQFF

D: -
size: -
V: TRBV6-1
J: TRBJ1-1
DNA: TGTGCCAGCAGTGGTGGTACCCCGGGCGACACTGAAGCTTTCTTT
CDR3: CASSGGTPGDTEAFF